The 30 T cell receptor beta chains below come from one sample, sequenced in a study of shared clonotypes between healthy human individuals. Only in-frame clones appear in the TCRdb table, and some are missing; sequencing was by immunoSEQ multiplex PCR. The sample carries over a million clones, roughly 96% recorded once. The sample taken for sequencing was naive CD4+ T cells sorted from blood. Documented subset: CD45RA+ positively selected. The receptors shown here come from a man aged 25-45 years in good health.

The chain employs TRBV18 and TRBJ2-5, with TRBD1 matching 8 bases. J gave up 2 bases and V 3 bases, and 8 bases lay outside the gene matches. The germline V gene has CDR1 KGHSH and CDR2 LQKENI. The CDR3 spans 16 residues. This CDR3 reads CASSPLGTGPQETQYF. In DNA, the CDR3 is TGTGCCAGCTCACCCCTTGGGACAGGACCTCAAGAGACCCAGTACTTC.

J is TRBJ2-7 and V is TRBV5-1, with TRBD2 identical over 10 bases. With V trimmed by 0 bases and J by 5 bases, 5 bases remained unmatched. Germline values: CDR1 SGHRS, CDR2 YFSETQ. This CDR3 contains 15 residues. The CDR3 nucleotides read TGCGCCAGCAGCTTGGCCCTAGCGGGAGCCCACGAGCAGTACTTC. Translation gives CASSLALAGAHEQYF.

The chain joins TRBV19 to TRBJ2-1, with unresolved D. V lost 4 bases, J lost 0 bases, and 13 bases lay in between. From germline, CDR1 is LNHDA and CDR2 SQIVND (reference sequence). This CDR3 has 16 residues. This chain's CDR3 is CASSTTGLSSYNEQFF. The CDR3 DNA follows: TGTGCCAGTAGTACTACCGGGTTAAGCTCCTACAATGAGCAGTTCTTC. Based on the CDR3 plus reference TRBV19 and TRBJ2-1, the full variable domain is DGGITQSPKYLFRKEGQNVTLSCEQNLNHDAMYWYRQDPGQGLRLIYYSQIVNDFQKGDIAEGYSVSREKKESFPLTVTSAQKNPTAFYLCASSTTGLSSYNEQFFGPGTRLTVL.

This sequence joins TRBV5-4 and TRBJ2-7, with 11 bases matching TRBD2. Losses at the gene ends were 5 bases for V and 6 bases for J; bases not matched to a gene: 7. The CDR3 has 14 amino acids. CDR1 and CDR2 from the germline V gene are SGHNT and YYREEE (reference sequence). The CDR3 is CASSHSGRAGEQYF. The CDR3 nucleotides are TGTGCCAGCAGTCATAGCGGGAGGGCCGGCGAGCAGTACTTC.

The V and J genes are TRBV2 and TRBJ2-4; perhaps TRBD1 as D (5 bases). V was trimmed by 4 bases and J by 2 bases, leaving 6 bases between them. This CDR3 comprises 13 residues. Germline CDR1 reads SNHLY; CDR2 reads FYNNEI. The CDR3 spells CASSGQTKNIQYF. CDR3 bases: TGTGCCAGCAGTGGACAGACCAAAAACATTCAGTACTTC. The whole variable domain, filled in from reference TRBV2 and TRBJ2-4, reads EPEVTQTPSHQVTQMGQEVILRCVPISNHLYFYWYRQILGQKVEFLVSFYNNEISEKSEIFDDQFSVERPDGSNFTLKIRSTKLEDSAMYFCASSGQTKNIQYFGAGTRLSVL.

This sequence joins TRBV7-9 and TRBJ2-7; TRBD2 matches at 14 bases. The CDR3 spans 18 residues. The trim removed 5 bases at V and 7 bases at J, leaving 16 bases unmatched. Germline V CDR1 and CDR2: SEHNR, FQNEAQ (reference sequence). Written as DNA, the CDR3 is TGTGCCAGCAGCGGAGGGACTAGCGGGAGATTCCTACTGGGGGAGCAGTACTTC. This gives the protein CASSGGTSGRFLLGEQYF.

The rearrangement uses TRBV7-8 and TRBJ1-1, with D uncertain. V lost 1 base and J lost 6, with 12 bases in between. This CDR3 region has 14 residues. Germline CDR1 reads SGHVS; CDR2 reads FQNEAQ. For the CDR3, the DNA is TGTGCCAGCAGCTTAGGCCAGGCCAGCGCTGAAGCTTTCTTT. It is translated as CASSLGQASAEAFF.

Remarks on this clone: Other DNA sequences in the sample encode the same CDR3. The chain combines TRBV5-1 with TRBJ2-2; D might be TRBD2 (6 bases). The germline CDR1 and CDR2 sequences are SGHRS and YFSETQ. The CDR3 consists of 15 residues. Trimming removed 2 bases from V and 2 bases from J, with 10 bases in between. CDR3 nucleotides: TGCGCCAGCAGCTTAGGCGGGGTCAACACCGGGGAGCTGTTTTTT. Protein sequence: CASSLGGVNTGELFF.

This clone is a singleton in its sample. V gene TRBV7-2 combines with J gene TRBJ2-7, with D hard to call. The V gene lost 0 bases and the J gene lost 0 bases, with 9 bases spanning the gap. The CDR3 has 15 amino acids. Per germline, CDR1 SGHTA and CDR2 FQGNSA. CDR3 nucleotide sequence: TGTGCCAGCAGCTTAGCGGCTAGTAGCTCCTACGAGCAGTACTTC. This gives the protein CASSLAASSSYEQYF.

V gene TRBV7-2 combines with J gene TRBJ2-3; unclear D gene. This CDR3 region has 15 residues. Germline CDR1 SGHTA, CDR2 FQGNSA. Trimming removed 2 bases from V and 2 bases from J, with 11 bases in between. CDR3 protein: CASSLNGILTDTQYF. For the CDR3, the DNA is TGTGCCAGCAGCTTAAATGGGATCCTCACAGATACGCAGTATTTT.

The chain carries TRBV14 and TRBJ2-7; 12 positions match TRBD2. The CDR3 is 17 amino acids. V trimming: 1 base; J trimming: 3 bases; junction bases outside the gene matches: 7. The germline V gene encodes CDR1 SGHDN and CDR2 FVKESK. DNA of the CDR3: TGTGCCAGCAGCCAAGGAGGGACTAGCGGGCTCCTCTACGAGCAGTACTTC. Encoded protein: CASSQGGTSGLLYEQYF.

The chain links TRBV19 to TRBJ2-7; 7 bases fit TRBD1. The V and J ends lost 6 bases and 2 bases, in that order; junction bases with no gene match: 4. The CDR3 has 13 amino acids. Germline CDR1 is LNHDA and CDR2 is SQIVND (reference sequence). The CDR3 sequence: CASRPQGAYEQYF. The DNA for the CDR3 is TGTGCCAGTAGACCTCAGGGGGCCTACGAGCAGTACTTC.

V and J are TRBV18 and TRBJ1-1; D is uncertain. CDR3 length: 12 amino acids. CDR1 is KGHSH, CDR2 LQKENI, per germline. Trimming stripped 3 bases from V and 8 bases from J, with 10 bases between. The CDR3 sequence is CASSPIGDEAFF. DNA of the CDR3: TGTGCCAGCTCACCGATTGGAGACGAAGCTTTCTTT.

DNA of the CDR3: TGTGCCAGCAGTGACCTGGGACTCATCTACGAGCAGTACTTC. Translated, it gives CASSDLGLIYEQYF. The chain uses TRBV2 and TRBJ2-7; D perhaps matches TRBD2 (6 bases). The CDR3 is 14 residues long. Trimming cost V 3 bases and J 3 bases, with 12 bases left between them. Germline CDR1 and CDR2: SNHLY and FYNNEI. The full variable domain, with the rest looked up from reference TRBV2 and TRBJ2-7, is EPEVTQTPSHQVTQMGQEVILRCVPISNHLYFYWYRQILGQKVEFLVSFYNNEISEKSEIFDDQFSVERPDGSNFTLKIRSTKLEDSAMYFCASSDLGLIYEQYFGPGTRLTVT.

The CDR3 DNA sequence: TGCGCCAGCAGCTTGTTCGCAGAAAACTACGAGCAGTACTTC. Encoded protein: CASSLFAENYEQYF. The rearrangement uses TRBV5-1 and TRBJ2-7; no reliable D call. CDR3 length: 14 residues. Germline V CDR1 and CDR2: SGHRS, YFSETQ. Trimming left V 1 base short and J 3 bases short, with 11 bases between.

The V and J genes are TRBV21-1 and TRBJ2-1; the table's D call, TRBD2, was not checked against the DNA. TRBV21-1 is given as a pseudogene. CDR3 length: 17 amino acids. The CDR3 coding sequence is TGTGCCAGCAGCAAAGCCGGGACTAGCCGTTTAGGTAGCGAGCAGTTCTTC. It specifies CASSKAGTSRLGSEQFF.

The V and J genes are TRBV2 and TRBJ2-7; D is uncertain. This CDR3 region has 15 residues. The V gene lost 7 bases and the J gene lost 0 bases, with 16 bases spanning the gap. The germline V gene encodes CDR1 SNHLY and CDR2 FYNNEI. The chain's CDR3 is CASIWRDTSSYEQYF. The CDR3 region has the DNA TGTGCCAGCATATGGCGAGACACCTCCTCCTACGAGCAGTACTTC.

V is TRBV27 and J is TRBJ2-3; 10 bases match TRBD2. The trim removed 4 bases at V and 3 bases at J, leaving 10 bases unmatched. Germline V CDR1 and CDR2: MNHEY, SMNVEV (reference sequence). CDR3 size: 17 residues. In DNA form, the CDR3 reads TGTGCCAGCAGTTCCCTAGGGACTAGCGTCCTTACAGATACGCAGTATTTT. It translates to CASSSLGTSVLTDTQYF.

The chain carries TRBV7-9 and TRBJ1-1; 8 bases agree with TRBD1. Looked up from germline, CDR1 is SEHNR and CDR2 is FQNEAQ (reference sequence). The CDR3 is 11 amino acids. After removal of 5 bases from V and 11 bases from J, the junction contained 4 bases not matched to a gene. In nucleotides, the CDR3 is TGTGCCAGCAGCCAGGACAGGGTGGCTTTCTTT. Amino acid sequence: CASSQDRVAFF. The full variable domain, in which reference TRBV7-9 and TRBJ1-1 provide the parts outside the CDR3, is DTGVSQNPRHKITKRGQNVTFRCDPISEHNRLYWYRQTLGQGPEFLTYFQNEAQLEKSRLLSDRFSAERPKGSFSTLEIQRTEQGDSAMYLCASSQDRVAFFGQGTRLTVV.

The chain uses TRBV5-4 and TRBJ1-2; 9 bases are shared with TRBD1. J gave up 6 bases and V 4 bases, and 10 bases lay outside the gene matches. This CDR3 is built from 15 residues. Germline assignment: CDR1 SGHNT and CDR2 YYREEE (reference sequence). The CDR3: CASSAPGQGEDGYTF. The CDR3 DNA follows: TGTGCCAGCAGCGCGCCGGGACAGGGCGAAGATGGCTACACCTTC. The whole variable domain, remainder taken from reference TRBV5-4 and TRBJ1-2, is ETGVTQSPTHLIKTRGQQVTLRCSSQSGHNTVSWYQQALGQGPQFIFQYYREEENGRGNFPPRFSGLQFPNYSSELNVNALELDDSALYLCASSAPGQGEDGYTFGSGTRLTVV.

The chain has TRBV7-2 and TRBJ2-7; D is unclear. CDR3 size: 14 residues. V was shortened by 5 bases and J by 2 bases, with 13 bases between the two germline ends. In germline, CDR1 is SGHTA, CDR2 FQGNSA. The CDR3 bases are TGTGCCAGCAGCCCCCCCTCCCTCCCCTACGAGCAGTACTTC. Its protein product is CASSPPSLPYEQYF.

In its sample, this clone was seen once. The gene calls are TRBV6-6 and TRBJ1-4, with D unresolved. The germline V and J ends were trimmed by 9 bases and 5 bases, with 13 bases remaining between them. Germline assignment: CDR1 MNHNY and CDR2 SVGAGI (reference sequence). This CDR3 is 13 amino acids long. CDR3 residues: CASLWKSNEKLFF. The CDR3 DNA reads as TGTGCCAGTTTGTGGAAGAGCAATGAAAAACTGTTTTTT.

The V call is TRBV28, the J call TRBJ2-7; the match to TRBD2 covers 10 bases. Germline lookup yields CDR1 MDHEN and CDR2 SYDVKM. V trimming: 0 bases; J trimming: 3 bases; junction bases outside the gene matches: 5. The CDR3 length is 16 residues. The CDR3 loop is CASSLWRTSGLYEQYF. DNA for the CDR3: TGTGCCAGCAGTTTATGGAGGACTAGCGGACTCTACGAGCAGTACTTC.

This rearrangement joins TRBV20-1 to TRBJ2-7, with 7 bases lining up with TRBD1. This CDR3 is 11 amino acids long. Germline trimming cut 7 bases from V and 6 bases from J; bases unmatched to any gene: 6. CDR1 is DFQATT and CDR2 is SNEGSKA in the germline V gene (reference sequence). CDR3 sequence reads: CSGHAGGEQYF. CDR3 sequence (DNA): TGCAGTGGCCACGCAGGGGGCGAGCAGTACTTC.

CDR3 sequence (DNA): TGTGCCAGTAGTATCGGACAGGGGAGGTCAGATACGCAGTATTTT. Translation gives CASSIGQGRSDTQYF. The V call is TRBV19, the J call TRBJ2-3; TRBD1 matches at 9 bases. Germline trimming cut 3 bases from V and 4 bases from J; bases unmatched to any gene: 5. The length of the CDR3 is 15 residues. Per germline, CDR1 LNHDA and CDR2 SQIVND (reference sequence).

This chain's CDR3 is CASSLLQGNYGYTF. Here the CDR3 DNA reads TGTGCCAGCAGTTTATTACAGGGGAACTATGGCTACACCTTC. The chain links TRBV27 to TRBJ1-2, with 7 bases fitting TRBD1. The CDR3 runs to 14 residues. V was pared by 1 base and J by 2 bases, with 1 base of the junction left unmatched. Germline V lookup: CDR1 MNHEY, CDR2 SMNVEV (reference sequence).

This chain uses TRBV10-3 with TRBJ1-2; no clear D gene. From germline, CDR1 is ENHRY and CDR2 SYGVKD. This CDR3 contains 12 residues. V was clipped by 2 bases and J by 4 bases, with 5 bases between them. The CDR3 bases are TGTGCCATCAGTGAGGAACCCTATGGCTACACCTTC. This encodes CAISEEPYGYTF.

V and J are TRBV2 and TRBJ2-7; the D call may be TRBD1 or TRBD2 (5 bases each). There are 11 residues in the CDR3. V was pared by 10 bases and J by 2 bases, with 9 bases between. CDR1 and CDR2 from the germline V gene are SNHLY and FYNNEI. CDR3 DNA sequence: TGTGCCACCTGGGACGCCTACGAGCAGTACTTC. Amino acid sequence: CATWDAYEQYF.

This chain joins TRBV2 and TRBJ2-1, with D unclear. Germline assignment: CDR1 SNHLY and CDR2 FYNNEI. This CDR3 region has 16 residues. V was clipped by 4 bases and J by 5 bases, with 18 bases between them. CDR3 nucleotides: TGTGCCAGCAGTGGGACCCCTGGATGGTTAGACAATGAGCAGTTCTTC. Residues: CASSGTPGWLDNEQFF.

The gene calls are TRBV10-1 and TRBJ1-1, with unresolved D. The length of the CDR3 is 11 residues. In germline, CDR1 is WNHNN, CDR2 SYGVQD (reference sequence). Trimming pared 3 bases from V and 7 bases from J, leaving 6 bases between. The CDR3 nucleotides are TGCGCCAGCAGTGACTGGGATGAAGCTTTCTTT. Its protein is CASSDWDEAFF.